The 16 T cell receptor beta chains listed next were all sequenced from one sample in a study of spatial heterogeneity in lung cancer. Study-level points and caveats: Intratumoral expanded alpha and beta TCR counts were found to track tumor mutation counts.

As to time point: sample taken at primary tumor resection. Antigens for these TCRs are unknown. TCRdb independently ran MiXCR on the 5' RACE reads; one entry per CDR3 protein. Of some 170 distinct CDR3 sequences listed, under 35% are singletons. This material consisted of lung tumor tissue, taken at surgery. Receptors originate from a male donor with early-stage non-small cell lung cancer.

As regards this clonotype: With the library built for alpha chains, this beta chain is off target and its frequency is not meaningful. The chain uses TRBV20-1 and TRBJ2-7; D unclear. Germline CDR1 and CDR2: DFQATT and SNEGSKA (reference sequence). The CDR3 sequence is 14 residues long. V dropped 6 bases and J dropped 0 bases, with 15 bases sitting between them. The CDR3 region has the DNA TGCAGTGCCAGAAGAGACGATAGCTCCTACGAGCAGTACTTC. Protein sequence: CSARRDDSSYEQYF.

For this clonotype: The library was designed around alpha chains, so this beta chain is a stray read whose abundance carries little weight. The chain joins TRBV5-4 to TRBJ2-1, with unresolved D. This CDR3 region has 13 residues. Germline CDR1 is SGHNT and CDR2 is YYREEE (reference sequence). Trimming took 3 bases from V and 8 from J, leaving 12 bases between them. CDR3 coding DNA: TGTGCCAGCAGCTCCCTCGATTCCCATGAGCAGTTCTTC. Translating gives CASSSLDSHEQFF.

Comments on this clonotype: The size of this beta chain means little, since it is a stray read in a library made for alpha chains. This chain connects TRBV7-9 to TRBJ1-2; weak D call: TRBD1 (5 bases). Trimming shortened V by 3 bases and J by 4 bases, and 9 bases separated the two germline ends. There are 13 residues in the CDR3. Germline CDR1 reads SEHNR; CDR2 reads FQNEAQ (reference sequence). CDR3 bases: TGTGCCAGCAGCTTTGGGGGGACCTATGGCTACACCTTC. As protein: CASSFGGTYGYTF.

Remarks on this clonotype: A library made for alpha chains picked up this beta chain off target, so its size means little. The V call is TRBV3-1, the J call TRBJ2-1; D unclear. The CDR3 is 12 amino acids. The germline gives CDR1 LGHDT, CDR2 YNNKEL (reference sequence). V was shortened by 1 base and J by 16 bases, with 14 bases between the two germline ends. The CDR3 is CASSQASLPPFF. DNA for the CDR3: TGTGCCAGCAGCCAAGCCAGCCTACCTCCCTTCTTC.

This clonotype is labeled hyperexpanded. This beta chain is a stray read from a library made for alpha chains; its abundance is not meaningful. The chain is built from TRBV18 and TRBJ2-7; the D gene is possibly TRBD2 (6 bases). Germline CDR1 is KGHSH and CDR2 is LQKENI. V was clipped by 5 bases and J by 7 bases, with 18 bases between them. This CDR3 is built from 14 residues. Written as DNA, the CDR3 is TGTGCCAGCTCATCCTCGACTAGAATCGGTGAGCAGTACTTC. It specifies CASSSSTRIGEQYF.

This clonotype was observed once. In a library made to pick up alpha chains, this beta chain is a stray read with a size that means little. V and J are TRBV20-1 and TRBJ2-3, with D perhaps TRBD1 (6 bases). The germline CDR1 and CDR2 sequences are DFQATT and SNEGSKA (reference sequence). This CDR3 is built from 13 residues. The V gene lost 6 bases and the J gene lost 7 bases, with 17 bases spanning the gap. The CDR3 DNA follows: TGCAGTGCCCCTGCGCAGGGGTTAAATACGCAGTATTTT. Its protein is CSAPAQGLNTQYF.

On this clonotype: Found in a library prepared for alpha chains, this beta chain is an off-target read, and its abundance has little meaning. For the CDR3, the DNA is TGCGCCAGCAGCTTACAGGGGGATCGCGAGCAGTACTTC. Encoded protein: CASSLQGDREQYF. The genes are TRBV5-1 and TRBJ2-7; TRBD1 matches 8 bases. In germline, CDR1 is SGHRS, CDR2 YFSETQ. V trimming: 2 bases; J trimming: 6 bases; junction bases outside the gene matches: 4. The length of the CDR3 is 13 residues. Full variable domain (rest looked up from reference TRBV5-1 and TRBJ2-7): KAGVTQTPRYLIKTRGQQVTLSCSPISGHRSVSWYQQTPGQGLQFLFEYFSETQRNKGNFPGRFSGRQFSNSRSEMNVSTLELGDSALYLCASSLQGDREQYFGPGTRLTVT.

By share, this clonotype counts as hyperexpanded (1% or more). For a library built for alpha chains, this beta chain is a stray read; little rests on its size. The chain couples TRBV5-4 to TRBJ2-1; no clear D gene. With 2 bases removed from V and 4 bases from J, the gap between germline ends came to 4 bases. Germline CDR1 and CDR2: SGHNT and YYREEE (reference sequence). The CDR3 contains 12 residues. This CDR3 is CASSFGYNEQFF. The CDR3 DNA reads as TGTGCCAGCAGCTTCGGATACAATGAGCAGTTCTTC.

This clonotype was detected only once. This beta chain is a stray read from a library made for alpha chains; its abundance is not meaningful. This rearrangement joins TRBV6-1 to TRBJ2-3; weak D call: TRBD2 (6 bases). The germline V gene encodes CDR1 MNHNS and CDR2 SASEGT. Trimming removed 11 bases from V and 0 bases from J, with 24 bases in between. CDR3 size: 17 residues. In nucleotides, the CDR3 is TGTGCCTCCCGGTGGAGGGTGCGCCCCACTAGCACAGATACGCAGTATTTT. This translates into CASRWRVRPTSTDTQYF.

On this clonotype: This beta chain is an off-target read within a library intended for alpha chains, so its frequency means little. The CDR3 region is CASSFGLSGEQFF. CDR3 nucleotide sequence: TGTGCCAGCAGCTTCGGACTCTCGGGTGAGCAGTTCTTC. V and J are TRBV7-2 and TRBJ2-1, with D possibly TRBD2 on 5 matching bases. The CDR3 has 13 amino acids. Germline V gene data show CDR1 as SGHTA and CDR2 as FQGNSA. Between the trimmed V and J ends, which lost 3 bases and 9 bases, there was a span of 12 bases. Full variable domain (remainder filled in from reference TRBV7-2 and TRBJ2-1): GAGVSQSPSNKVTEKGKDVELRCDPISGHTALYWYRQSLGQGLEFLIYFQGNSAPDKSGLPSDRFSAERTGGSVSTLTIQRTQQEDSAVYLCASSFGLSGEQFFGPGTRLTVL.

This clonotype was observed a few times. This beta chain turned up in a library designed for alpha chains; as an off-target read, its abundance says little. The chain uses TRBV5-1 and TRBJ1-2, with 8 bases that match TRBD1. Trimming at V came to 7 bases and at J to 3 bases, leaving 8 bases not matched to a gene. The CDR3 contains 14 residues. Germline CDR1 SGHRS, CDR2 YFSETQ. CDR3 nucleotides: TGCGCCAGCCGGGACAGGCCGAACTACTATGGCTACACCTTC. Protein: CASRDRPNYYGYTF.

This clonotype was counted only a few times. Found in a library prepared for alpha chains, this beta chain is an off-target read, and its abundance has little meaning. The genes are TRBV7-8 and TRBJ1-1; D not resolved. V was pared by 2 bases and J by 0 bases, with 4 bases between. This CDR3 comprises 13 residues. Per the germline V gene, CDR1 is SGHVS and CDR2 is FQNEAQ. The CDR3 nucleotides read TGTGCCAGCAGCTTAACGGTGAACACTGAAGCTTTCTTT. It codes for CASSLTVNTEAFF. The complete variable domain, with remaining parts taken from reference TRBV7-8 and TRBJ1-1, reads GAGVSQSPRYKVAKRGQDVALRCDPISGHVSLFWYQQALGQGPEFLTYFQNEAQLDKSGLPSDRFFAERPEGSVSTLKIQRTQQEDSAVYLCASSLTVNTEAFFGQGTRLTVV.

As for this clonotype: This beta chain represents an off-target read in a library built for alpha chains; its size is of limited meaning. CDR3 nucleotides: TGCGCCAGCAGCGTCGGACAGGCCCAGCTGACTTTC. The encoded protein is CASSVGQAQLTF. This chain links TRBV5-1 with TRBJ2-6; 7 positions match TRBD1. The CDR3 length is 12 residues. After removal of 4 bases from V and 16 bases from J, the junction contained 8 bases not matched to a gene. The germline gives CDR1 SGHRS, CDR2 YFSETQ.

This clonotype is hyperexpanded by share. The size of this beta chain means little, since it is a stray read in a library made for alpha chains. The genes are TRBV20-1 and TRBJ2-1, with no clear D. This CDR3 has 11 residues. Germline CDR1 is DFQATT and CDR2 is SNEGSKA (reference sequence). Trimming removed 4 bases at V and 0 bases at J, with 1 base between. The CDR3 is CSANSYNEQFF. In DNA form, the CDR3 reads TGCAGTGCTAACTCCTACAATGAGCAGTTCTTC.

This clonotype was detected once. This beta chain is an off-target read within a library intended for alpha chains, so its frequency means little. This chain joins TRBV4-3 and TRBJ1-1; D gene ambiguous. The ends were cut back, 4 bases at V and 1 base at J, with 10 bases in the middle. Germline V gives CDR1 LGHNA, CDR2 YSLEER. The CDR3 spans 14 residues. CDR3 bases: TGCGCCAGCAGCCCCGAAACGGGGAACACTGAAGCTTTCTTT. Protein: CASSPETGNTEAFF.

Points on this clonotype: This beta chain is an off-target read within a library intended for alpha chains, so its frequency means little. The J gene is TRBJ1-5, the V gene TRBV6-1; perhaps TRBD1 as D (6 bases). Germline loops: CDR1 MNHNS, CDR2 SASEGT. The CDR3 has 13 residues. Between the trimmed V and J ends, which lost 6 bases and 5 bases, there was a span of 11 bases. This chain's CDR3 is CASSADRYQPQHF. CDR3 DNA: TGTGCCAGCAGCGCGGACAGATATCAGCCCCAGCATTTT.